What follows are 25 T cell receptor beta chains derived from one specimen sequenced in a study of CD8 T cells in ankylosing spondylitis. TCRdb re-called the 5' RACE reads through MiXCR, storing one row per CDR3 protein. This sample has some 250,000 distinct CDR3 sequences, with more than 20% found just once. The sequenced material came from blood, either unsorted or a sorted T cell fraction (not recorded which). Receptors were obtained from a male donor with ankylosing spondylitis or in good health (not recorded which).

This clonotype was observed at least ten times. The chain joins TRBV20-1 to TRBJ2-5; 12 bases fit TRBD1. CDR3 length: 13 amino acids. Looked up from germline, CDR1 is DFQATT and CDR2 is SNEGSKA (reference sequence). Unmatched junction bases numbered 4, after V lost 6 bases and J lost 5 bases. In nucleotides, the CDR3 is TGCAGTGCGGGACAGGGGGCGGAGGAGACCCAGTACTTC. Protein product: CSAGQGAEETQYF.

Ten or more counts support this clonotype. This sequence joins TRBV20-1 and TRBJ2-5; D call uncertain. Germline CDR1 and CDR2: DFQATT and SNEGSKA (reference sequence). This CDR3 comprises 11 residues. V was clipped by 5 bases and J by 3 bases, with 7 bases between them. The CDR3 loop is CSAWGKETQYF. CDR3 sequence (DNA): TGCAGTGCTTGGGGTAAAGAGACCCAGTACTTC.

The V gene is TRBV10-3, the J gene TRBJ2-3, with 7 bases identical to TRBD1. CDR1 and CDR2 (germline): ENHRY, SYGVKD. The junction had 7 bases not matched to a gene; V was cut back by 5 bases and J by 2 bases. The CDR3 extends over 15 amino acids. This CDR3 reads CAISSRDRDTDTQYF. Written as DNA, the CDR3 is TGTGCCATCAGTTCCCGGGACAGAGACACAGATACGCAGTATTTT.

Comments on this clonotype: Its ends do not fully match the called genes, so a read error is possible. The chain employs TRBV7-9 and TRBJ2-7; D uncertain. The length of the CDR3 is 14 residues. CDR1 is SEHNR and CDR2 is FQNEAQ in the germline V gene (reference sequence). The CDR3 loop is CASSIAGFLGEQYF. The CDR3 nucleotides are TGTGCCAGCAGCATAGCAGGTTTTCTCGGCGAGCAGTACTTC.

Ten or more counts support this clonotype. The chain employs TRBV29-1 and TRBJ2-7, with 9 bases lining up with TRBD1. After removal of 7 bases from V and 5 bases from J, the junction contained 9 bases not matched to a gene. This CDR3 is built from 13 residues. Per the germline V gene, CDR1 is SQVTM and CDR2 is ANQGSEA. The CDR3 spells CSGDGQGFHEQYF. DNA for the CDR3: TGCAGCGGTGACGGACAGGGGTTCCACGAGCAGTACTTC.

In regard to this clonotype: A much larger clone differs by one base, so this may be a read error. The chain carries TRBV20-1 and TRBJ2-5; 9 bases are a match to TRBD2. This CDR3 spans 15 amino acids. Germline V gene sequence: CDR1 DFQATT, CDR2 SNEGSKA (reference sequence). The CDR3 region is CNAIPTAGGLETQYF. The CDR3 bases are TGCAATGCTATCCCCACGGCGGGGGGGCTGGAGACCCAGTACTTC.

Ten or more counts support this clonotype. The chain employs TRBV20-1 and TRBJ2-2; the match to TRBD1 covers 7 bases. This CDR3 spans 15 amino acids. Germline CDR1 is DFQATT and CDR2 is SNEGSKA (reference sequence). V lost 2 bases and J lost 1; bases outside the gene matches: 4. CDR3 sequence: CSARRQGGNTGELFF. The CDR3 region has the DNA TGCAGTGCTAGAAGACAGGGTGGGAACACCGGGGAGCTGTTTTTT.

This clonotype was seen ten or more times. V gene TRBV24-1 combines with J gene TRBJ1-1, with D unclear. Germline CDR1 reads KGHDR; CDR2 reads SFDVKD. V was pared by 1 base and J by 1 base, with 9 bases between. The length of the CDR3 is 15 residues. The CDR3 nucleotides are TGTGCCACCAGTGATTTAGGGCGGGGGAACACTGAAGCTTTCTTT. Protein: CATSDLGRGNTEAFF.

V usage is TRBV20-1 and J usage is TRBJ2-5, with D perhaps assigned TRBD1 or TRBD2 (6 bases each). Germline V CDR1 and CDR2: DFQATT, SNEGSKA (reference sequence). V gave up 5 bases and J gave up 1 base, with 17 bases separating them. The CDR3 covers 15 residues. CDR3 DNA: TGCAGTGCTCACTTTGGTGGGGGGCCCCAAGAGACCCAGTACTTC. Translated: CSAHFGGGPQETQYF.

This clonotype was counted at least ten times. The CDR3 nucleotides read TGTGCCACCAGTGATTTGGACAGGGTGGGGAATGAGCAGTTCTTC. Translated: CATSDLDRVGNEQFF. The chain has TRBV24-1 and TRBJ2-1; 7 nucleotides line up with TRBD1. V shed 0 bases, J shed 7 bases, and the junction held 5 bases outside the gene matches. The germline V gene encodes CDR1 KGHDR and CDR2 SFDVKD. There are 15 residues in the CDR3.

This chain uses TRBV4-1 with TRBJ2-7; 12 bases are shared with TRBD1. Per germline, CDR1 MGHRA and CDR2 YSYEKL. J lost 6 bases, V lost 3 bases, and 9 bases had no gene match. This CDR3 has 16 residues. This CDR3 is CASSHTPGQGAAEQYF. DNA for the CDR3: TGCGCCAGCAGCCACACTCCGGGACAGGGGGCTGCCGAGCAGTACTTC.

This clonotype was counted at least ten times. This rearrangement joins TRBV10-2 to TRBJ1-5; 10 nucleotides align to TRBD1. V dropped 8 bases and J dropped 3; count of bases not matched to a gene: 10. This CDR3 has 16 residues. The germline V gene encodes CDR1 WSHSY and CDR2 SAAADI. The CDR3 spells CASQTGTGASNQPQHF. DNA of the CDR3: TGCGCCAGCCAAACCGGGACAGGGGCTTCCAATCAGCCCCAGCATTTT.

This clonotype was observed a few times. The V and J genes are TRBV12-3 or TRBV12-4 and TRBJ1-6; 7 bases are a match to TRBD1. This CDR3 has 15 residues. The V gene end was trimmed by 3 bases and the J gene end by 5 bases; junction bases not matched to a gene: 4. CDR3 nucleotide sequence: TGTGCCAGCAGTTTGAAGGGGACAGATAATTCACCCCTCCACTTT. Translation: CASSLKGTDNSPLHF.

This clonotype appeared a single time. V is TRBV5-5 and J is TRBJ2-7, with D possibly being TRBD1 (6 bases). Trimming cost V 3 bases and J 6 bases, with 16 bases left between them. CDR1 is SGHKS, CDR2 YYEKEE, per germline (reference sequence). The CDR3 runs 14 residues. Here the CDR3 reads CASSSPTGLVEQYF. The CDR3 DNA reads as TGTGCCAGCAGCTCCCCAACAGGGTTGGTCGAGCAGTACTTC.

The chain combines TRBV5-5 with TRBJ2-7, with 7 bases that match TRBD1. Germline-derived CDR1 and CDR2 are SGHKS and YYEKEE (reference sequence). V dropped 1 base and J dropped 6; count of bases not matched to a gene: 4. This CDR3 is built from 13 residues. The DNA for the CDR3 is TGTGCCAGCAGCTTGACAGGGGCGGGCGAGCAGTACTTC. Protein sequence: CASSLTGAGEQYF.

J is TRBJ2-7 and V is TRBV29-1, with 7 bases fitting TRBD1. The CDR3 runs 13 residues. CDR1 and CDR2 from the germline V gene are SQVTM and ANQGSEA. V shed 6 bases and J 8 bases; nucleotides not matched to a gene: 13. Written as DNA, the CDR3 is TGCAGCGTGGCGAACACAGGGGTCTTGAAGCAGTACTTC. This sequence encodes CSVANTGVLKQYF.

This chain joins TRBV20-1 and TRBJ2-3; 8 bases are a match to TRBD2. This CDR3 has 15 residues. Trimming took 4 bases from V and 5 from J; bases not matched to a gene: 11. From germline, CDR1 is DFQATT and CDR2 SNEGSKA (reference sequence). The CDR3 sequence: CSATRVGGAGDTQYF. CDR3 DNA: TGCAGTGCTACAAGGGTCGGGGGGGCTGGAGATACGCAGTATTTT.

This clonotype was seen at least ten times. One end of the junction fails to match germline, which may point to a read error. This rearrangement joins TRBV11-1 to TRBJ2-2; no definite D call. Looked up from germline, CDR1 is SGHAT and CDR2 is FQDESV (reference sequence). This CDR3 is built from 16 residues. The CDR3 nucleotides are TGTGTCAGCAGCTTAGGGAAGGAAACGAACACCGGGGAGCTGTTTTTT. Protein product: CVSSLGKETNTGELFF. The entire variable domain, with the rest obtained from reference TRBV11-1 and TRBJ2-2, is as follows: EAEVAQSPRYKITEKSQAVAFWCDPISGHATLYWYRQILGQGPELLVQFQDESVVDDSQLPKDRFSAERLKGVDSTLKIQPAELGDSAMYLCVSSLGKETNTGELFFGEGSRLTVL.

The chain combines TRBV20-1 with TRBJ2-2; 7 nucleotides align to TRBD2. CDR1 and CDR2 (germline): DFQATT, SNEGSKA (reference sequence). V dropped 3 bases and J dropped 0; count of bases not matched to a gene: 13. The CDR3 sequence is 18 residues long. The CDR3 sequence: CSARRSRSSGANTGELFF. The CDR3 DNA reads TGCAGTGCTAGGCGATCCCGTTCTAGCGGCGCGAACACCGGGGAGCTGTTTTTT.

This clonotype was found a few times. In nucleotides, the CDR3 is TGCAGTGCTCCCGGGGGTGGGGGCCGGGGAGAGACCCAGTACTTC. The encoded protein is CSAPGGGGRGETQYF. The chain is built from TRBV20-1 and TRBJ2-5; D possibly matches TRBD1 or TRBD2 (6 bases each). Per the germline V gene, CDR1 is DFQATT and CDR2 is SNEGSKA (reference sequence). The CDR3 spans 15 residues. Trimming took 5 bases from V and 4 from J, leaving 20 bases between them.

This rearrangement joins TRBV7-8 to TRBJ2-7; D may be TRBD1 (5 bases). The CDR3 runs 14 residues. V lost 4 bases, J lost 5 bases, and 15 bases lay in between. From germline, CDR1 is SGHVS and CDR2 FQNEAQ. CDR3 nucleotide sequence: TGTGCCAGCAGCTCAGAAGGGGTTGGCGACGAGCAGTACTTC. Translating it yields CASSSEGVGDEQYF. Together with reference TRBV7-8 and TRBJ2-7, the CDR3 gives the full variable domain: GAGVSQSPRYKVAKRGQDVALRCDPISGHVSLFWYQQALGQGPEFLTYFQNEAQLDKSGLPSDRFFAERPEGSVSTLKIQRTQQEDSAVYLCASSSEGVGDEQYFGPGTRLTVT.

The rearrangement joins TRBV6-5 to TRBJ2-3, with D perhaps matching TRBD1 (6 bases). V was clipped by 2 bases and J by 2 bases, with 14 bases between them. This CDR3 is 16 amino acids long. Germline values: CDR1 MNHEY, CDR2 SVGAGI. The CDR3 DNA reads TGTGCCAGCAGTTACGCAGGGGCCAAACCCACAGATACGCAGTATTTT. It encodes CASSYAGAKPTDTQYF.

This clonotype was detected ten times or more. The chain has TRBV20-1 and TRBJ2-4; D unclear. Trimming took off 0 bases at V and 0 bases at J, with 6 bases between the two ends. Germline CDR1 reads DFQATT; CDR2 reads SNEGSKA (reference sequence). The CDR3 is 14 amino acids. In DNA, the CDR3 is TGCAGTGCTAGAGACGTCCTAGCCAAAAACATTCAGTACTTC. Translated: CSARDVLAKNIQYF.

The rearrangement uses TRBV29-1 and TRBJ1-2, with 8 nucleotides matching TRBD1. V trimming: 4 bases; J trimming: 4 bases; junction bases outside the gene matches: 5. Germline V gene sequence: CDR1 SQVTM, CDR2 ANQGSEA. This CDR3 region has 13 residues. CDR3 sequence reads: CSVGQGAGYGYTF. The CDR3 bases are TGCAGCGTTGGGCAGGGGGCCGGCTATGGCTACACCTTC.

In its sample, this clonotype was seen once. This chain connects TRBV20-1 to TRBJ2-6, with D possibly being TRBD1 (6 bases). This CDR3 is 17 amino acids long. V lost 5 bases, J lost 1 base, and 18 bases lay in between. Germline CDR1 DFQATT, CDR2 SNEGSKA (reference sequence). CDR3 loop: CSAPLPGVKSGANVLTF. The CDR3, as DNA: TGCAGTGCTCCCTTGCCAGGGGTGAAATCTGGGGCCAACGTCCTGACTTTC.